The next 18 T cell receptor beta chains were all read from a single sample in a study of T cell responses to AZD1222 COVID-19 vaccine. Sequencing was performed with immunoSEQ multiplex PCR; in TCRdb, only in-frame clones are kept and a portion is missing. The sample includes over 150,000 clones, around 90% seen only once; the top ten take about 0.49%. Here the sequenced sample was peripheral blood, taken on day 0 of AZD1222 vaccination. The receptors originated from an adult in good health.

This clone was detected only once. This chain links TRBV19 with TRBJ1-6; a possible D gene is TRBD1 (6 bases). V was trimmed by 3 bases and J by 8 bases, leaving 14 bases between them. The CDR3 spans 15 residues. Germline-derived CDR1 and CDR2 are LNHDA and SQIVND (reference sequence). CDR3 sequence: CASSMETGWHSPLHF. CDR3 sequence (DNA): TGTGCCAGTAGTATGGAGACAGGCTGGCATTCACCCCTCCACTTT.

The chain is built from TRBV5-4 and TRBJ2-7, with D uncertain. CDR1 and CDR2 from the germline V gene are SGHNT and YYREEE (reference sequence). The V end was cut by 0 bases, the J end by 7 bases, with 5 bases between. This CDR3 is 11 amino acids long. The CDR3 here is CASSLEREQYF. CDR3 sequence (DNA): TGTGCCAGCAGCTTGGAACGGGAGCAGTACTTC.

The chain uses TRBV6-5 and TRBJ2-5; either TRBD1 or TRBD2 may supply D (5 bases each). Trimming took 3 bases from V and 9 from J, leaving 11 bases between them. In germline, CDR1 is MNHEY, CDR2 SVGAGI. This CDR3 has 12 amino acids. The CDR3 coding sequence is TGTGCCAGCAGTTATTATCCGGGACCCCAGTACTTC. Amino acid sequence: CASSYYPGPQYF.

The chain carries TRBV28 and TRBJ1-3; D uncertain. This CDR3 region has 13 residues. Germline V gene data show CDR1 as MDHEN and CDR2 as SYDVKM. V lost 1 base, J lost 11 bases, and 12 bases lay in between. CDR3 nucleotide sequence: TGTGCCAGCAGTTTATATTACACCCGGGCCATATATTTT. This sequence encodes CASSLYYTRAIYF. Looking up the rest from reference TRBV28 and TRBJ1-3 gives the full variable domain: DVKVTQSSRYLVKRTGEKVFLECVQDMDHENMFWYRQDPGLGLRLIYFSYDVKMKEKGDIPEGYSVSREKKERFSLILESASTNQTSMYLCASSLYYTRAIYFGEGSWLTVV.

The CDR3 DNA reads TGCAGTGCTAGTGAACAGTCTTATAGCAATCAGCCCCAGCATTTT. Protein product: CSASEQSYSNQPQHF. The V gene is TRBV20-1, the J gene TRBJ1-5; unclear D gene. The germline gives CDR1 DFQATT, CDR2 SNEGSKA (reference sequence). The CDR3 sequence is 15 residues long. V was pared by 3 bases and J by 0 bases, with 12 bases between.

The genes are TRBV24-1 and TRBJ2-1; D remains unclear. CDR1 and CDR2 from the germline V gene are KGHDR and SFDVKD. Trimming cost V 3 bases and J 1 base, with 6 bases left between them. CDR3 length: 14 amino acids. The CDR3 coding sequence is TGTGCCACCAGTGATGCTAGTTCCTACAATGAGCAGTTCTTC. It specifies CATSDASSYNEQFF.

The rearrangement joins TRBV7-2 to TRBJ1-4, with D perhaps matching TRBD1 (6 bases). Germline CDR1 and CDR2: SGHTA and FQGNSA. The length of the CDR3 is 14 residues. V dropped 2 bases and J dropped 8 bases, with 12 bases sitting between them. The CDR3 sequence is CASSLSRGGEKLFF. For the CDR3, the DNA is TGTGCCAGCAGCTTAAGCAGGGGTGGGGAAAAACTGTTTTTT.

The V gene is TRBV7-8, the J gene TRBJ1-5; no clear D. V was shortened by 4 bases and J by 0 bases, with 10 bases between the two germline ends. CDR3 size: 15 residues. Germline values: CDR1 SGHVS, CDR2 FQNEAQ. DNA for the CDR3: TGTGCCAGCAGCTCAGAACACCCTAGCAATCAGCCCCAGCATTTT. This sequence encodes CASSSEHPSNQPQHF.

This clone was detected only once. The chain employs TRBV19 and TRBJ2-3; D is uncertain. The V and J ends lost 5 bases and 0 bases respectively, with 15 bases between them. The length of the CDR3 is 16 residues. Per germline, CDR1 LNHDA and CDR2 SQIVND (reference sequence). DNA for the CDR3: TGTGCCAGTAGTCATTTCGGAGCGAGAAGCACAGATACGCAGTATTTT. Its protein product is CASSHFGARSTDTQYF.

V is TRBV18 and J is TRBJ1-3, with unresolved D. V was pared by 6 bases and J by 8 bases, with 17 bases between. Germline V CDR1 and CDR2: KGHSH, LQKENI. The CDR3 is 14 residues long. The CDR3 DNA reads TGTGCCAGCTCGCCGCGAAAGATCCAAGACACCATATATTTT. Encoded protein: CASSPRKIQDTIYF.

The chain combines TRBV7-2 with TRBJ2-3; D is ambiguous. The germline V gene encodes CDR1 SGHTA and CDR2 FQGNSA. The V end was cut by 4 bases, the J end by 4 bases, with 9 bases between. This CDR3 contains 13 residues. The chain's CDR3 is CASSSNSADTQYF. The CDR3 nucleotides are TGTGCCAGCAGCTCGAACTCGGCAGATACGCAGTATTTT.

The V call is TRBV2, the J call TRBJ1-6; D possibly corresponds to TRBD1 (6 bases). Trimming took off 3 bases at V and 7 bases at J, with 16 bases between the two ends. The CDR3 consists of 16 residues. Germline CDR1 SNHLY, CDR2 FYNNEI. DNA of the CDR3: TGTGCCAGCAGTGACCGGGACATACCGACAAATTCACCCCTCCACTTT. As protein: CASSDRDIPTNSPLHF.

The CDR3 bases are TGTGCCAGCACCCCTCGTAAGCCGGGGTTAAACACTGAAGCTTTCTTT. Encoded protein: CASTPRKPGLNTEAFF. This sequence joins TRBV3-1 (or the pseudogene TRBV3-2) and TRBJ1-1; no firm D call. The CDR3 covers 16 residues. V was trimmed by 7 bases and J by 2 bases, leaving 20 bases between them. Germline V lookup: CDR1 LGHDT, CDR2 YNNKEL (reference sequence).

V and J are TRBV3-1 (or the pseudogene TRBV3-2) and TRBJ1-3; TRBD1 aligns across 9 bases. Germline CDR1 is LGHDT and CDR2 is YNNKEL (reference sequence). The CDR3 runs 15 residues. Losses at the gene ends were 4 bases for V and 4 bases for J; bases not matched to a gene: 5. Here the CDR3 DNA reads TGTGCCAGCAGCCTATTGGGACAGGGAGGAAACACCATATATTTT. This codes for CASSLLGQGGNTIYF.

This rearrangement joins TRBV29-1 to TRBJ1-1; D is ambiguous. Trimming shortened V by 4 bases and J by 1 base, and 10 bases separated the two germline ends. Per the germline V gene, CDR1 is SQVTM and CDR2 is ANQGSEA. The CDR3 is 13 residues long. CDR3 residues: CSVGGRSNTEAFF. The CDR3 DNA sequence: TGCAGCGTTGGTGGCAGATCGAACACTGAAGCTTTCTTT. Full variable domain (rest looked up from reference TRBV29-1 and TRBJ1-1): SAVISQKPSRDICQRGTSLTIQCQVDSQVTMMFWYRQQPGQSLTLIATANQGSEATYESGFVIDKFPISRPNLTFSTLTVSNMSPEDSSIYLCSVGGRSNTEAFFGQGTRLTVV.

The J gene is TRBJ2-3, the V gene TRBV19; D is possibly TRBD2 (5 bases). Trimming shortened V by 5 bases and J by 2 bases, and 14 bases separated the two germline ends. The germline V gene has CDR1 LNHDA and CDR2 SQIVND (reference sequence). This CDR3 is 15 amino acids long. The CDR3 loop reads CASSRGYQITDTQYF. For the CDR3, the DNA is TGTGCCAGTAGTCGGGGATACCAAATCACAGATACGCAGTATTTT. The complete variable domain, with remaining parts taken from reference TRBV19 and TRBJ2-3, reads DGGITQSPKYLFRKEGQNVTLSCEQNLNHDAMYWYRQDPGQGLRLIYYSQIVNDFQKGDIAEGYSVSREKKESFPLTVTSAQKNPTAFYLCASSRGYQITDTQYFGPGTRLTVL.

The chain is built from TRBV21-1 and TRBJ1-4; TRBD1 reflects the table's D call only, with no check against the DNA. TRBV21-1 is a known pseudogene. This CDR3 is 16 amino acids long. The CDR3 sequence is CASRYGRGSGNEKLFF. CDR3 nucleotide sequence: TGTGCCAGCAGGTATGGCAGGGGATCCGGCAATGAAAAACTGTTTTTT.

This chain joins TRBV29-1 and TRBJ1-3; no reliable D call. The CDR3 runs 13 residues. Germline CDR1 reads SQVTM; CDR2 reads ANQGSEA. Trimming left V 3 bases short and J 2 bases short, with 8 bases between. The CDR3, as DNA: TGCAGCGTTGAGTCGGGGACTGGAAACACCATATATTTT. It is translated as CSVESGTGNTIYF.